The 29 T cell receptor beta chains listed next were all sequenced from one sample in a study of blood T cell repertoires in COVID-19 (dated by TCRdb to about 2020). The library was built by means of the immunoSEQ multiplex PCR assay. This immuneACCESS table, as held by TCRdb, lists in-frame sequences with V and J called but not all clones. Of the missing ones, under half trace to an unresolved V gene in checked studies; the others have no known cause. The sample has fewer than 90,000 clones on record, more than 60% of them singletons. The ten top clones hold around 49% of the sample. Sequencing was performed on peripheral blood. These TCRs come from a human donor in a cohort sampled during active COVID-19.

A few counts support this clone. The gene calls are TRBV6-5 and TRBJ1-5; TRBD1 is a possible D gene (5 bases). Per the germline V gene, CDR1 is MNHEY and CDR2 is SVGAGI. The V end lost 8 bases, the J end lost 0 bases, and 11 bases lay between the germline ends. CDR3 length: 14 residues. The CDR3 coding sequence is TGTGCCAGCGGGTCAGGACATAGCAATCAGCCCCAGCATTTT. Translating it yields CASGSGHSNQPQHF.

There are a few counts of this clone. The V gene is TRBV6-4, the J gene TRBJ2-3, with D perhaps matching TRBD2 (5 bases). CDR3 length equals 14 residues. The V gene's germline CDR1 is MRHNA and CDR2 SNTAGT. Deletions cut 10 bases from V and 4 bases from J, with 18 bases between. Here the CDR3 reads CATGKNVGADTQYF. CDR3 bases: TGTGCCACCGGGAAGAACGTCGGCGCAGATACGCAGTATTTT.

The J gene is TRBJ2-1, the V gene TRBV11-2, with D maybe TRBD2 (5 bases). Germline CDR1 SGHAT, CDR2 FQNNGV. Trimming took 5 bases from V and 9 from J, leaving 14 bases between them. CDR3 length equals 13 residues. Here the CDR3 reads CASSTFTSSEQFF. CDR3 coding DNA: TGTGCCAGCAGCACCTTCACTAGTAGTGAGCAGTTCTTC.

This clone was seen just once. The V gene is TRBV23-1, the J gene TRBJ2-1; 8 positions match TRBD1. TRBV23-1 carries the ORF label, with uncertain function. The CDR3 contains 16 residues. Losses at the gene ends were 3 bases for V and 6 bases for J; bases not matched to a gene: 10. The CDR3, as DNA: TGCGCCAGCAGTCACACAGGACAGGGCCATCCCAATGAGCAGTTCTTC. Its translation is CASSHTGQGHPNEQFF.

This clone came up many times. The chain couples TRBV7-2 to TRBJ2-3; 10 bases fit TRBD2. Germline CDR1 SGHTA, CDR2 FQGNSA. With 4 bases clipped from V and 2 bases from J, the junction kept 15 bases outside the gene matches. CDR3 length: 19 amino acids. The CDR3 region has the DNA TGTGCCAGCAGCTCCGAGGGTAGCGGGAGGCCGCTCCCCACAGATACGCAGTATTTT. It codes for CASSSEGSGRPLPTDTQYF.

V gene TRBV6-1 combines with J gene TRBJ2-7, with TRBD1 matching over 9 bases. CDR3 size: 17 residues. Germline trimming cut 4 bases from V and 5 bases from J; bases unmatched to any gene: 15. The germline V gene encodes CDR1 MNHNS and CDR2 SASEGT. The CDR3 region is CASSARIPGQGGHEQYF. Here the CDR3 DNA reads TGTGCCAGCAGTGCACGAATTCCGGGACAGGGCGGTCACGAGCAGTACTTC.

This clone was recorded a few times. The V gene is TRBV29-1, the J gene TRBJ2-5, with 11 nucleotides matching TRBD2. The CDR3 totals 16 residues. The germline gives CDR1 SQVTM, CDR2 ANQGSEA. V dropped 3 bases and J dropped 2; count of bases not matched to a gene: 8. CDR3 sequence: CSVDSRLAGWQETQYF. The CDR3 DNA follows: TGCAGCGTTGATTCCCGACTAGCGGGATGGCAAGAGACCCAGTACTTC.

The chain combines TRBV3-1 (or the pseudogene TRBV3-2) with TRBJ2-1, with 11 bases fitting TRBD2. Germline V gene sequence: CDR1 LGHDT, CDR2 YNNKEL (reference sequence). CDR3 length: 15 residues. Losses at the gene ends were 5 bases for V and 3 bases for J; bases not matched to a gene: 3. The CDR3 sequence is CASSIGLAGYNEQFF. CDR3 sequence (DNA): TGTGCCAGCAGCATTGGACTAGCGGGCTACAATGAGCAGTTCTTC.

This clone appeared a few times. CDR3 loop: CASSYQGQNTGELFF. CDR3 DNA: TGTGCCAGCAGTTACCAGGGACAGAACACCGGGGAGCTGTTTTTT. V usage is TRBV6-5 and J usage is TRBJ2-2; D may be TRBD1 (6 bases). This CDR3 is built from 15 residues. Germline CDR1 MNHEY, CDR2 SVGAGI. The V end was cut by 2 bases, the J end by 1 base, with 8 bases between.

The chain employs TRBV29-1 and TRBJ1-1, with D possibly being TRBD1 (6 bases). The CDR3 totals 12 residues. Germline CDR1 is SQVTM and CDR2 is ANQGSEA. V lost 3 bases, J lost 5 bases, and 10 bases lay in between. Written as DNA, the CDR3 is TGCAGCGTTGATCGGGGGGCAACTGAAGCTTTCTTT. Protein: CSVDRGATEAFF.

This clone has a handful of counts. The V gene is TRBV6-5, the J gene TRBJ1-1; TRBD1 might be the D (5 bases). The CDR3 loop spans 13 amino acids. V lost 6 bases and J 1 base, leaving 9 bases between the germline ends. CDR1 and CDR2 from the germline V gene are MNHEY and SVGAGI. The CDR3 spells CASRSTANTEAFF. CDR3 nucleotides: TGTGCCAGCAGGTCGACAGCGAACACTGAAGCTTTCTTT.

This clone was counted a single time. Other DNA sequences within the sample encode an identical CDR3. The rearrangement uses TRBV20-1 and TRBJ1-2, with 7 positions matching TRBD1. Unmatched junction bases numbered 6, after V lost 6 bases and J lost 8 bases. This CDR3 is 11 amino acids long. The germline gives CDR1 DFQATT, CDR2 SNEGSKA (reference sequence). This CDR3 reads CSATGSGGYTF. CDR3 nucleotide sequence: TGCAGTGCGACAGGGTCAGGGGGCTACACCTTC.

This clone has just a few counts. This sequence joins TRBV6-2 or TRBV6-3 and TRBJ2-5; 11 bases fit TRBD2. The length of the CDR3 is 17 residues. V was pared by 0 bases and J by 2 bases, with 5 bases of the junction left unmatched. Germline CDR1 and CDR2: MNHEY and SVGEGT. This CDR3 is CASSYSRLAGYQETQYF. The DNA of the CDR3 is TGTGCCAGCAGTTACTCGAGACTAGCGGGATATCAAGAGACCCAGTACTTC.

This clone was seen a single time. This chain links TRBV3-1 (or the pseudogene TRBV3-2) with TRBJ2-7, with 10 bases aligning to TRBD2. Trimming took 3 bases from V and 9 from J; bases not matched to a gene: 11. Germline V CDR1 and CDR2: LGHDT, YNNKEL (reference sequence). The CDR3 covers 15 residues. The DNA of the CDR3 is TGTGCCAGCAGCCAGAAGACTAGCGGGTCGTATGTGCAGTACTTC. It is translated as CASSQKTSGSYVQYF.

The CDR3 coding sequence is TGTGCCAGCAGTGCCCGGGGGGCTGAAGCTTTCTTT. Its protein is CASSARGAEAFF. This chain links TRBV12-3 or TRBV12-4 with TRBJ1-1, with D possibly matching TRBD1 (5 bases). V lost 5 bases to trimming and J lost 6 bases, with 10 bases between them. This CDR3 contains 12 residues.

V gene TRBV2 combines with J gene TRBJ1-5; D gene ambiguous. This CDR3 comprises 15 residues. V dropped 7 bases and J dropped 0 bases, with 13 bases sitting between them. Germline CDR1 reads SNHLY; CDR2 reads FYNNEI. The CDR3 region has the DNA TGTGCCAGCAAGGAGGGTGAAAGTAGCAATCAGCCCCAGCATTTT. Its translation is CASKEGESSNQPQHF.

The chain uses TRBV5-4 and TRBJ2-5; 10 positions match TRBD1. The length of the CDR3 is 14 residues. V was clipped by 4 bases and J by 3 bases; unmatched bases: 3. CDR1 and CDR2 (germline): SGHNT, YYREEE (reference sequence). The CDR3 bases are TGTGCCAGCAGCCCGGGACAGGGGAAAGAGACCCAGTACTTC. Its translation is CASSPGQGKETQYF.

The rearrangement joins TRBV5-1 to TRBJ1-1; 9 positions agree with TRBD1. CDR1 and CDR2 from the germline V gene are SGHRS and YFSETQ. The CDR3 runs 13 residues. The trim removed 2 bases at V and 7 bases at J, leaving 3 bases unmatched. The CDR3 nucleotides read TGCGCCAGCAGCTTTGACAGGGGGGGTGAAGCTTTCTTT. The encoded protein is CASSFDRGGEAFF. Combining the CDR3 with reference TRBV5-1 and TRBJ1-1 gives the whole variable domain KAGVTQTPRYLIKTRGQQVTLSCSPISGHRSVSWYQQTPGQGLQFLFEYFSETQRNKGNFPGRFSGRQFSNSRSEMNVSTLELGDSALYLCASSFDRGGEAFFGQGTRLTVV.

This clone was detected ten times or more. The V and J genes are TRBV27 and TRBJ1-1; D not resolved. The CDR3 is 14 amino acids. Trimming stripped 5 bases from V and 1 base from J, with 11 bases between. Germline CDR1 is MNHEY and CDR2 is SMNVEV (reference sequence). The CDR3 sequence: CASSAQRPNTEAFF. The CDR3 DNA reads TGTGCCAGCAGTGCACAGAGACCGAACACTGAAGCTTTCTTT.

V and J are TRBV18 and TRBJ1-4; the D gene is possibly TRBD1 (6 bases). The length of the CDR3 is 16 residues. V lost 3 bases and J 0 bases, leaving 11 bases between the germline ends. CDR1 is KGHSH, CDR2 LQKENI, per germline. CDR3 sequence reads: CASSPFGTSTNEKLFF. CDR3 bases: TGTGCCAGCTCACCTTTCGGGACATCAACTAATGAAAAACTGTTTTTT.

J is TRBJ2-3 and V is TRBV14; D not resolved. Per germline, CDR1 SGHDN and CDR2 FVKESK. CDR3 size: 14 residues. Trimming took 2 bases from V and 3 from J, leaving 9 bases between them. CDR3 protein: CASSQFYPTDTQYF. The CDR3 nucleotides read TGTGCCAGCAGCCAATTTTATCCTACAGATACGCAGTATTTT.

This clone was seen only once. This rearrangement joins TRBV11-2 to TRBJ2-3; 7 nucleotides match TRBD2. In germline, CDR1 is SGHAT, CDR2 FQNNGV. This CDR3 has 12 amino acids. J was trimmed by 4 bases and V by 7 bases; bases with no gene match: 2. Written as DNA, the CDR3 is TGTGCCAGCATCGGGGGGTCAGATACGCAGTATTTT. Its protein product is CASIGGSDTQYF.

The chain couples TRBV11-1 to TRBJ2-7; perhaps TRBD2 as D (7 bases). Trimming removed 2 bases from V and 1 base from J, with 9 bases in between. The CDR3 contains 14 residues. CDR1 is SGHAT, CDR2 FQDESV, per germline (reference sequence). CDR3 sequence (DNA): TGTGCCAGCAGCTTAAGGGGGGGGTCCTACGAGCAGTACTTC. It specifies CASSLRGGSYEQYF.

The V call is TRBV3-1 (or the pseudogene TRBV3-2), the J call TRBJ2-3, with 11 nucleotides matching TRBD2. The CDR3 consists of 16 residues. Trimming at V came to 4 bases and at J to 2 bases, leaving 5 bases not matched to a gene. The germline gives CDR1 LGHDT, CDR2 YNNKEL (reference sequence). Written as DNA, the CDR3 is TGTGCCAGCAGCCCTATAGCGGGAGGGATCACAGATACGCAGTATTTT. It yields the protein CASSPIAGGITDTQYF.

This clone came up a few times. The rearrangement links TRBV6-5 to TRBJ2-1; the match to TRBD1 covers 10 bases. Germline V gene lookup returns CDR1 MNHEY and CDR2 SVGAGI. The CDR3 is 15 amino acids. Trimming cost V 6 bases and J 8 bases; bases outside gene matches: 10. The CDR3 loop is CASSRGGQGVYEQFF. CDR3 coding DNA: TGTGCCAGCAGCCGGGGCGGACAGGGGGTATATGAGCAGTTCTTC.

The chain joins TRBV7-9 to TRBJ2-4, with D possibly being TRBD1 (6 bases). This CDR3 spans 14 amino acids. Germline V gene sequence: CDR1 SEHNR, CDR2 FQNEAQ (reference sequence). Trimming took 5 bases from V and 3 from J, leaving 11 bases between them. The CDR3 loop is CASSRATGKNIQYF. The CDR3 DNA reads TGTGCCAGCAGCCGCGCGACAGGCAAAAACATTCAGTACTTC.

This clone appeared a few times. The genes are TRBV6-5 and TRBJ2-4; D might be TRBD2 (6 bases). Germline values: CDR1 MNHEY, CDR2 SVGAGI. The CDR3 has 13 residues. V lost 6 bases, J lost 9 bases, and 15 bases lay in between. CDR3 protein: CASSGDRGTIQYF. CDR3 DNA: TGTGCCAGCAGCGGGGACCGGGGGACCATTCAGTACTTC.

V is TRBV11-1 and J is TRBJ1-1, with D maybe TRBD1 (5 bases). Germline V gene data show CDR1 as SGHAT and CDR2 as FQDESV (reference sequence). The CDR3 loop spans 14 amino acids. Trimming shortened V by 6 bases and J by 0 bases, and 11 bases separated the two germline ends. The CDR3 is CASSWEGLNTEAFF. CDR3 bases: TGTGCCAGCAGTTGGGAGGGGTTGAACACTGAAGCTTTCTTT.

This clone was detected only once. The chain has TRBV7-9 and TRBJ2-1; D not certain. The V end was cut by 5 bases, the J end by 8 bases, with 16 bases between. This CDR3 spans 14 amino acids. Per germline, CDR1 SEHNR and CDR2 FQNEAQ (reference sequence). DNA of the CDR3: TGTGCCAGCAGCCTACAGCCCACGGCCGATGAGCAGTTCTTC. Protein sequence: CASSLQPTADEQFF.